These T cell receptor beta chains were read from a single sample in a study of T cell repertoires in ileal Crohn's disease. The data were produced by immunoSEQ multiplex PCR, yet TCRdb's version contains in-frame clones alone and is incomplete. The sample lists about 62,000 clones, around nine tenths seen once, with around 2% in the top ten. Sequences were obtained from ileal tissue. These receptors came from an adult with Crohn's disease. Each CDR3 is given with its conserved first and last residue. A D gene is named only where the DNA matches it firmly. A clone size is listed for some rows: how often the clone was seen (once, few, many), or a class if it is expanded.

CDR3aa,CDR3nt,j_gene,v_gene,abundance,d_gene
CASSDRERNSPLHF,TGTGCCAGCAGCGACAGGGAGAGAAATTCACCCCTCCACTTT,TRBJ1-6,TRBV6-5,.,TRBD1
CASSVRTGQGSSYEQYF,TGTGCCAGTAGTGTGCGGACCGGACAGGGGAGCTCCTACGAGCAGTACTTC,TRBJ2-7,TRBV19,.,TRBD1
CAMGPPGPGGEAFF,TGTGCCATGGGCCCGCCTGGGCCGGGAGGTGAAGCTTTCTTT,TRBJ1-1,TRBV21-1,.,.
CASSPRRLLGGELFF,TGTGCCAGCTCGCCAAGACGGCTCCTCGGCGGGGAACTGTTTTTT,TRBJ1-4,TRBV18,.,.
CASSYNRQETQYF,TGTGCCAGCAGTTACAACAGACAAGAGACCCAGTACTTC,TRBJ2-5,TRBV6-5,.,.
CASGFATNEKLFF,TGTGCCAGCGGTTTTGCAACTAATGAAAAACTGTTTTTT,TRBJ1-4,TRBV19,.,.
CASSVVLAGGEQFF,TGTGCCAGCAGCGTAGTATTAGCGGGAGGTGAGCAGTTCTTC,TRBJ2-1,TRBV9,.,TRBD2
CATAPKGFENTGELFF,TGTGCCACAGCCCCAAAGGGGTTCGAGAACACCGGGGAGCTGTTTTTT,TRBJ2-2,TRBV15,.,.
CASSLATGSSYNEQFF,TGTGCCAGCAGCTTAGCGACGGGGAGCTCCTACAATGAGCAGTTCTTC,TRBJ2-1,TRBV7-9,.,.
CASSTTGAFQETQYF,TGTGCCAGCAGTACGACAGGGGCCTTCCAAGAGACCCAGTACTTC,TRBJ2-5,TRBV7-2,.,TRBD1
CASSITTGTGDSGANVLTF,TGTGCCAGCAGCATAACCACCGGGACGGGAGATTCTGGGGCCAACGTCCTGACTTTC,TRBJ2-6,TRBV7-2,.,.
CASSEARGTIYGYTF,TGTGCCAGCAGTGAAGCACGGGGGACGATCTATGGCTACACCTTC,TRBJ1-2,TRBV25-1,.,.
CASSLQGINQPQHF,TGTGCCAGCAGCCTACAGGGAATCAATCAGCCCCAGCATTTT,TRBJ1-5,TRBV6-1,.,.
CASSKILAGGADTQYF,TGTGCCAGCAGCAAGATACTAGCGGGAGGAGCAGATACGCAGTATTTT,TRBJ2-3,TRBV5-6,.,TRBD2
CASSQINSYGYTF,TGCGCCAGCAGTCAGATAAACAGTTATGGCTACACCTTC,TRBJ1-2,TRBV5-1,.,.
CASSLEQGPYNEQFF,TGCGCCAGCAGCTTGGAACAGGGCCCCTACAATGAGCAGTTCTTC,TRBJ2-1,TRBV5-1,.,.
CATQGLATDTQYF,TGTGCCACCCAGGGACTAGCGACAGATACGCAGTATTTT,TRBJ2-3,TRBV19,few,TRBD2
CASSRGGGTDTQYF,TGTGCCAGCAGCCGCGGCGGGGGCACAGATACGCAGTATTTT,TRBJ2-3,TRBV6-5,.,.
CASSGEFYTEAFF,TGTGCCAGCAGTGGGGAGTTTTACACTGAAGCTTTCTTT,TRBJ1-1,TRBV6-1,.,.
CATLANTEAFF,TGTGCCACCCTGGCGAACACTGAAGCTTTCTTT,TRBJ1-1,TRBV19,few,.
CASSLGLAGGREQFF,TGTGCCAGCAGTTTGGGCCTAGCGGGAGGTCGGGAGCAGTTCTTC,TRBJ2-1,TRBV27,.,TRBD2
CASSAPGKLGYTF,TGTGCCAGCAGTGCCCCAGGGAAGTTGGGCTACACCTTC,TRBJ1-2,TRBV25-1,.,.
CASSSTVYQETQYF,TGTGCCAGCAGCTCGACAGTGTACCAAGAGACCCAGTACTTC,TRBJ2-5,TRBV11-1,.,.
CASSWDRTIYTF,TGTGCCAGCAGTTGGGACAGGACCATCTACACCTTC,TRBJ1-2,TRBV28,.,TRBD1
CASSVSQGFRQPQHF,TGTGCCAGCAGTGTATCACAGGGTTTTCGGCAGCCCCAGCATTTT,TRBJ1-5,TRBV2,.,.
CASSAYSGQANSPLHF,TGTGCCAGCAGTGCGTATTCGGGACAGGCGAATTCACCCCTCCACTTT,TRBJ1-6,TRBV6-1,.,TRBD1
CASSLQGKNTGELFF,TGCGCCAGCAGCTTGCAGGGGAAGAACACCGGGGAGCTGTTTTTT,TRBJ2-2,TRBV5-1,.,.
CASRRQSNYGYTF,TGTGCCAGCAGACGACAGAGTAACTATGGCTACACCTTC,TRBJ1-2,TRBV2,.,.
CASSRTGSSNPEAFF,TGTGCCAGCTCACGTACAGGGTCAAGCAACCCTGAAGCTTTCTTT,TRBJ1-1,TRBV18,.,.
CASSPLGGFGEKLFF,TGTGCCAGCAGCCCTCTGGGGGGGTTCGGTGAAAAACTGTTTTTT,TRBJ1-4,TRBV14,.,.
CASSLAGGGAQETQYF,TGTGCCAGCAGCTTAGCAGGCGGGGGGGCTCAAGAGACCCAGTACTTC,TRBJ2-5,TRBV7-7,.,TRBD2
CATSRDRKGPANSPLHF,TGTGCCACCAGCAGAGACCGGAAGGGGCCGGCTAATTCACCCCTCCACTTT,TRBJ1-6,TRBV15,.,.
CASTVASGNTGELFF,TGTGCCAGCACCGTCGCTAGCGGGAACACCGGGGAGCTGTTTTTT,TRBJ2-2,TRBV28,.,TRBD2
CASSMRLGNTEAFF,TGTGCCAGTAGTATGAGGCTGGGGAACACTGAAGCTTTCTTT,TRBJ1-1,TRBV19,.,.
CASSWSRRQGWNYGYTF,TGTGCCAGCAGTTGGAGTAGGCGGCAGGGCTGGAACTATGGCTACACCTTC,TRBJ1-2,TRBV28,.,.
CASSQANSPLHF,TGCGCCAGCAGCCAAGCGAATTCACCCCTCCACTTT,TRBJ1-6,TRBV4-1,.,.
CATRTSRTGELFF,TGTGCCACCCGAACCAGTCGCACCGGGGAGCTGTTTTTT,TRBJ2-2,TRBV5-4,.,.
CASSPGVRGAGREKLFF,TGTGCCAGCTCACCAGGCGTCCGCGGGGCAGGTCGAGAAAAACTGTTTTTT,TRBJ1-4,TRBV18,once,.
CATSRETGIGEVIRNQPQHF,TGTGCCACCAGCAGAGAAACAGGGATCGGTGAGGTGATCAGGAATCAGCCCCAGCATTTT,TRBJ1-5,TRBV15,.,.
CASSLPGGNTIYF,TGTGCCAGCAGCTTGCCCGGTGGAAACACCATATATTTT,TRBJ1-3,TRBV5-6,once,.
CASSSPWVAGVVDTQYF,TGTGCCAGCAGTTCCCCGTGGGTAGCGGGGGTTGTAGATACGCAGTATTTT,TRBJ2-3,TRBV27,.,TRBD2